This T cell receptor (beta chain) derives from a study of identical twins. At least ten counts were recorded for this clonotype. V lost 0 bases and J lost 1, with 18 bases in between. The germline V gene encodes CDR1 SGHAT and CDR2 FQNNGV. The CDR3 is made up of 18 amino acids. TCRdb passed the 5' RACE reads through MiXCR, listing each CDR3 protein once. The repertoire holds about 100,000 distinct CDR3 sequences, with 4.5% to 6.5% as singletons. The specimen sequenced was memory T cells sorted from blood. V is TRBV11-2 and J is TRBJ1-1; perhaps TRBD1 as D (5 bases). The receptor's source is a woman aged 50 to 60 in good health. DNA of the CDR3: TGTGCCAGCAGCTTAGATTTCCGGACTCAGGGCAGGAACACTGAAGCTTTCTTT. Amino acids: CASSLDFRTQGRNTEAFF.